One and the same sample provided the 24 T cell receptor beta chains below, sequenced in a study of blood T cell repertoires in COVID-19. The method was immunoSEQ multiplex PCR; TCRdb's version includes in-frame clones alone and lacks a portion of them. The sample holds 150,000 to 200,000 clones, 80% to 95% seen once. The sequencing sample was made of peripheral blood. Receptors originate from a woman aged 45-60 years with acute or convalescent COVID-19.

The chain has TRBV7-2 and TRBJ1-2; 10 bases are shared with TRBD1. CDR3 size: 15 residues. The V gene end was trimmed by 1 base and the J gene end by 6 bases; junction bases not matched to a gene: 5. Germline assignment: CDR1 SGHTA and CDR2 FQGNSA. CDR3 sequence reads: CASSLGTGGKNGYTF. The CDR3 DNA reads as TGTGCCAGCAGCTTAGGGACAGGGGGAAAAAATGGCTACACCTTC.

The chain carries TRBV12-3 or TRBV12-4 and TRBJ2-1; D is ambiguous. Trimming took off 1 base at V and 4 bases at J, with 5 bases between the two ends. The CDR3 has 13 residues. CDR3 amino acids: CASSLGLYNEQFF. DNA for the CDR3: TGTGCCAGCAGTTTAGGGCTGTACAATGAGCAGTTCTTC.

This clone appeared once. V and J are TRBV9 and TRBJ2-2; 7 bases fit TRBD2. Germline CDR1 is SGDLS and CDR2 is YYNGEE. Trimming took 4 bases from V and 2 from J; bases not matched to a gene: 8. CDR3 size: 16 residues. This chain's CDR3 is CASSRGDYINTGELFF. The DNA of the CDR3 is TGTGCCAGCAGCCGGGGGGACTATATAAACACCGGGGAGCTGTTTTTT.

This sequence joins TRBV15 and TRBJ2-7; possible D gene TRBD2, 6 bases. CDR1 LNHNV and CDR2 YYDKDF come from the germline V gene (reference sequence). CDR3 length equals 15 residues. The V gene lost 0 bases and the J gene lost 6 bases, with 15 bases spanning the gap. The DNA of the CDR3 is TGTGCCACCAGCAGAGATCGGGGACTGCTACTCGAGCAGTACTTC. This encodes CATSRDRGLLLEQYF.

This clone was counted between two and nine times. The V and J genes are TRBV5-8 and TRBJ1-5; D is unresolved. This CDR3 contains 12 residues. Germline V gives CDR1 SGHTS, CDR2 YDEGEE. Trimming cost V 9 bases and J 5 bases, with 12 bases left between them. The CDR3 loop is CATAGSDQPQHF. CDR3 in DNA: TGTGCCACCGCGGGGTCAGATCAGCCCCAGCATTTT.

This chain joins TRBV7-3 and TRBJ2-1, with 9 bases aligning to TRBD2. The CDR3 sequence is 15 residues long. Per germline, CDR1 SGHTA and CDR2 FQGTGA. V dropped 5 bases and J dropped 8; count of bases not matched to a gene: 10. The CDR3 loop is CASSASGTSTDEQFF. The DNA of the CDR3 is TGTGCCAGCAGCGCATCCGGGACTAGCACTGATGAGCAGTTCTTC.

The CDR3 DNA is TGTGCCAGCTCACCATACCAGGTCCAGAACACTGAAGCTTTCTTT. Residues: CASSPYQVQNTEAFF. This chain joins TRBV18 and TRBJ1-1; D unresolved. Germline V CDR1 and CDR2: KGHSH, LQKENI. This CDR3 has 15 residues. V was cut by 2 bases and J by 1 base, with 11 bases left in between.

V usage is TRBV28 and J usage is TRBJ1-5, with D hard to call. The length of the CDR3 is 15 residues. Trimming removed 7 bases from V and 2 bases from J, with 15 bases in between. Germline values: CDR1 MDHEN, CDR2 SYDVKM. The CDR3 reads CASTPIAWGNQPQHF. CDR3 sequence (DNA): TGTGCCAGCACCCCCATAGCATGGGGCAATCAGCCCCAGCATTTT.

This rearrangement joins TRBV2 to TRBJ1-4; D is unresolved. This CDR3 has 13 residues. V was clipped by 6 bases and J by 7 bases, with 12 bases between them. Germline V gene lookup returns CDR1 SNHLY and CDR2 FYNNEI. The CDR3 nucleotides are TGTGCCAGCAGCGAACGAACCGGTGAAAAACTGTTTTTT. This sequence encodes CASSERTGEKLFF.

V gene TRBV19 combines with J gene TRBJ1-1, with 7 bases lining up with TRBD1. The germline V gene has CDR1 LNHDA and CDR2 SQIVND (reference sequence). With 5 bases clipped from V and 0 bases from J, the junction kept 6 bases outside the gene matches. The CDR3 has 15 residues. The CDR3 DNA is TGTGCCAGTAGTCCCCGACAGGGCCTGAACACTGAAGCTTTCTTT. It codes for CASSPRQGLNTEAFF.

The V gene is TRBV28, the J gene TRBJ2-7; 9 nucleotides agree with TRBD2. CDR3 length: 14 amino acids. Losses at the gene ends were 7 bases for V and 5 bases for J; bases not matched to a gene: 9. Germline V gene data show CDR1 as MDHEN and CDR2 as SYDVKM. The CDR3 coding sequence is TGTGCCAGCACCCCTAGCGGGACAGCCCACGAGCAGTACTTC. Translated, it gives CASTPSGTAHEQYF.

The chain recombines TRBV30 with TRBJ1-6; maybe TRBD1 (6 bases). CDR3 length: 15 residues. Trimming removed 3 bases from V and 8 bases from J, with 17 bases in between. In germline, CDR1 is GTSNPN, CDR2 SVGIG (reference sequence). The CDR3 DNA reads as TGTGCCTGGAGACCCCCCGGGACACCCTATTCACCCCTCCACTTT. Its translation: CAWRPPGTPYSPLHF.

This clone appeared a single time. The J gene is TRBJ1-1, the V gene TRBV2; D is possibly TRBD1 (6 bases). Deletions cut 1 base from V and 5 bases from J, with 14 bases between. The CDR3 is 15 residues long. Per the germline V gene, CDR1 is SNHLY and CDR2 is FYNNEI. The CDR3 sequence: CASSEVPQGGTEAFF. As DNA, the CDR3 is TGTGCCAGCAGTGAAGTCCCACAGGGTGGAACTGAAGCTTTCTTT. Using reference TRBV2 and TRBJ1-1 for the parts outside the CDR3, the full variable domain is EPEVTQTPSHQVTQMGQEVILRCVPISNHLYFYWYRQILGQKVEFLVSFYNNEISEKSEIFDDQFSVERPDGSNFTLKIRSTKLEDSAMYFCASSEVPQGGTEAFFGQGTRLTVV.

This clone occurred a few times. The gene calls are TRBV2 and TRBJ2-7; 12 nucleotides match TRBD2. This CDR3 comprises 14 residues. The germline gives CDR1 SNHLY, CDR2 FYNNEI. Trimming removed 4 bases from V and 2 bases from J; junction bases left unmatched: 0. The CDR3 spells CASSGLAGAYEQYF. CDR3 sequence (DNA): TGTGCCAGCAGTGGACTAGCGGGAGCCTACGAGCAGTACTTC.

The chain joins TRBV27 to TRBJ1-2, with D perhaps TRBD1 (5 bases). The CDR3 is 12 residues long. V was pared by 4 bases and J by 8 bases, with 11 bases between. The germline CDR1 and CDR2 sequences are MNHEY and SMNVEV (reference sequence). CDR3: CASSSQGSGYTF. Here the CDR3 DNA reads TGTGCCAGCAGTTCTCAGGGAAGCGGCTACACCTTC.

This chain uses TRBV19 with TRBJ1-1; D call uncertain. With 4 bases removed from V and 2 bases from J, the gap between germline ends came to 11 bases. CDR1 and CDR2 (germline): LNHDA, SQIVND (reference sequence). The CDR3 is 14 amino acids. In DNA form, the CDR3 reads TGTGCCAGTAGTAAGATACAGCTCAACACTGAAGCTTTCTTT. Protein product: CASSKIQLNTEAFF.

The DNA for the CDR3 is TGTGCCAGCAGTTACCGAGACAGGGTTTCGGAGACCCAGTACTTC. Residues: CASSYRDRVSETQYF. The rearrangement uses TRBV6-5 and TRBJ2-5, with 7 bases matching TRBD1. The germline CDR1 and CDR2 sequences are MNHEY and SVGAGI. The CDR3 sequence is 15 residues long. With V trimmed by 2 bases and J by 5 bases, 8 bases remained unmatched.

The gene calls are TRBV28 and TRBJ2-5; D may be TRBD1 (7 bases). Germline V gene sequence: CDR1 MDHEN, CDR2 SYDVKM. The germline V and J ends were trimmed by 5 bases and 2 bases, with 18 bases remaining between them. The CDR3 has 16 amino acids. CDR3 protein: CASSPLRGALQETQYF. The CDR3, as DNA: TGTGCCAGCAGTCCTCTCAGGGGGGCCCTACAAGAGACCCAGTACTTC.

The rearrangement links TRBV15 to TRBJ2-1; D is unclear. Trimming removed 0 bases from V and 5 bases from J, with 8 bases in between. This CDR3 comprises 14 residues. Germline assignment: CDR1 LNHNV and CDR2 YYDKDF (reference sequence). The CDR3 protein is CATSRDPQNNEQFF. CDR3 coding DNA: TGTGCCACCAGCAGAGATCCGCAGAACAATGAGCAGTTCTTC.

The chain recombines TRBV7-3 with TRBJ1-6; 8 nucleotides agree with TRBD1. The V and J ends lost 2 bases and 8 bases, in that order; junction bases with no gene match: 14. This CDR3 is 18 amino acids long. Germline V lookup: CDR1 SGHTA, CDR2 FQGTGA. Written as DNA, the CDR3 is TGTGCCAGCAGCTTAGCCGGACAGGGCGGCCGCAAATATTCACCCCTCCACTTT. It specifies CASSLAGQGGRKYSPLHF.

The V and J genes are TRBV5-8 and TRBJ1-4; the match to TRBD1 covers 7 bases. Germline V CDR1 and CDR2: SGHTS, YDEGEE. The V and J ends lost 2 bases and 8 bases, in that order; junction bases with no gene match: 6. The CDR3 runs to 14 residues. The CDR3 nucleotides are TGTGCCAGCAGCTTACCCGGACAGGAGGAAAAACTGTTTTTT. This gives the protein CASSLPGQEEKLFF.

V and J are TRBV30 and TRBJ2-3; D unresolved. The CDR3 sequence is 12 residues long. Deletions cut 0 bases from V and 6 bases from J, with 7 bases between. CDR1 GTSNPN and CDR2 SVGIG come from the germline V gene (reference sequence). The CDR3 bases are TGTGCCTGGAGTGTTTTTTCTGATACGCAGTATTTT. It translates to CAWSVFSDTQYF. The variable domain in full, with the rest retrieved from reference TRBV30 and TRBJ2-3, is SQTIHQWPATLVQPVGSPLSLECTVEGTSNPNLYWYRQAAGRGLQLLFYSVGIGQISSEVPQNLSASRPQDRQFILSSKKLLLSDSGFYLCAWSVFSDTQYFGPGTRLTVL.

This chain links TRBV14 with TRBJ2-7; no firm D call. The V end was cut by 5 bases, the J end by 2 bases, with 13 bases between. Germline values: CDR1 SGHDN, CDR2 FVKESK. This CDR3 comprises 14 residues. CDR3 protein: CASSEWATPYEQYF. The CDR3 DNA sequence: TGTGCCAGCAGCGAGTGGGCCACCCCCTACGAGCAGTACTTC.

CDR3 DNA sequence: TGTGCCAGCAGCTTATCCGGGGGGCTAGGCGAGACCCAGTACTTC. Translating it yields CASSLSGGLGETQYF. This chain uses TRBV7-9 with TRBJ2-5, with D tentatively TRBD2 (7 bases). The CDR3 runs to 15 residues. Germline values: CDR1 SEHNR, CDR2 FQNEAQ (reference sequence). The V and J ends lost 2 bases and 5 bases respectively, with 15 bases between them.